The rows below give T cell receptor beta chains drawn from one sample of a study of blood T cell repertoires in COVID-19. Assay used: immunoSEQ multiplex PCR; TCRdb lists only in-frame clones, some missing. The sample shows around 170,000 clones, less than 85% of them seen only once. What was sequenced was PBMCs or T cells enriched from blood (not recorded which). All receptors come from a man aged 45-60 years who had recovered from COVID-19. The CDR3 runs from the conserved cysteine through the conserved F or W. Clone size is not always given. Where it is, it says once, few, many or a class for expanded clones.

V	length	size	J	CDR3
TRBV21-1	16	once	TRBJ1-1	CASISTGTGRLTEAFF
TRBV15	15	-	TRBJ2-7	CATSRGQGGSYEQYF
TRBV2	16	-	TRBJ1-1	CASLKTGTRGGTEAFF
TRBV27	15	-	TRBJ2-1	CASRIGWSSYNEQFF
TRBV2	13	-	TRBJ2-7	CASIGDSPYEQYF
TRBV2	13	-	TRBJ1-1	CASREGRWTEAFF
TRBV7-2	16	-	TRBJ2-3	CASSVRLAAGTDTQYF
TRBV2	13	few	TRBJ2-2	CASNPGETGELFF
TRBV5-1	11	-	TRBJ2-5	CASSLRETQYF
TRBV19	15	-	TRBJ2-7	CASSILAGTSYEQYF
TRBV7-6	16	-	TRBJ2-6	CASSLDRASGANVLTF
TRBV11-2	17	-	TRBJ2-1	CASSLVASGATYNEQFF
TRBV2	13	-	TRBJ2-5	CASGGEAPETQYF
TRBV6-5	16	-	TRBJ1-2	CASSYSTPGSVDGYTF
TRBV7-3	13	-	TRBJ1-1	CASSPQQNTEAFF
TRBV6-5	15	-	TRBJ1-6	CASSPTPSGVGPLHF
TRBV29-1	15	few	TRBJ1-4	CSVEDPGTGNEKLFF
TRBV6-2/TRBV6-3	15	-	TRBJ2-7	CASSWFSAGANEQYF
TRBV7-3	13	-	TRBJ2-5	CASSFGVQETQYF
TRBV10-1	16	-	TRBJ2-3	CASSALLTGDTDTQYF
TRBV9	17	-	TRBJ1-2	CASSARDLHRKNYGYTF
TRBV5-5	18	-	TRBJ2-2	CASSDGLAGGRDTGELFF
TRBV12-3/TRBV12-4	13	-	TRBJ1-3	CASSLRGGNTIYF
TRBV29-1	13	-	TRBJ1-2	CSVEGQGAGGYTF
TRBV7-2	13	few	TRBJ2-7	CASSSGSYYEQYF
TRBV2	14	-	TRBJ1-1	CASIDGGTNTEAFF
TRBV7-3	14	-	TRBJ2-2	CASSRQSFGGELFF
TRBV4-2	16	-	TRBJ2-7	CASSPGGTASSYEQYF
TRBV28	12	-	TRBJ1-6	CASSSTQGPFHF
TRBV11-2	13	-	TRBJ1-2	CASSLRERGGYTF
TRBV29-1	14	-	TRBJ1-1	CSVEGVGPEHEAFF
TRBV5-5	13	-	TRBJ1-5	CASRGQENQPQHF
TRBV3-1/TRBV3-2	13	-	TRBJ1-1	CASSLGGGSEAFF
TRBV13	15	-	TRBJ1-1	CASSLRDSLNTEAFF
TRBV7-9	14	-	TRBJ1-1	CASSLQGANTEAFF
TRBV4-1	15	-	TRBJ1-5	CASSQEGQGRQPQHF
TRBV15	15	few	TRBJ2-7	CATSRDLKRGYEQYF
TRBV6-5	14	-	TRBJ1-2	CASTYGTGVRGYTF
TRBV3-1/TRBV3-2	13	-	TRBJ2-2	CASILAGTGELFF
TRBV5-6	13	few	TRBJ1-2	CASSKAANYGYTF
TRBV27	15	-	TRBJ2-7	CASSSRTGGFYEQYF
TRBV9	17	-	TRBJ2-5	CASSVDSARGPQETQYF
TRBV7-9	13	-	TRBJ2-1	CASSLARVNEQFF
TRBV6-5	14	-	TRBJ1-1	CASRGYLMNTEAFF
TRBV7-9	15	-	TRBJ2-5	CASSLGQGARKTQYF
TRBV4-2	15	-	TRBJ1-2	CASSQGDREDYGYTF
TRBV19	15	-	TRBJ2-3	CASSTPATRRDTQYF
TRBV6-5	13	-	TRBJ1-2	CASRTGGLNGYTF
TRBV6-4	15	-	TRBJ2-3	CASSQSGGAPDTQYF
TRBV6-5	15	-	TRBJ2-5	CASSQRGRGLETQYF
TRBV4-3	14	once	TRBJ1-5	CASSQNPRAQPQHF
TRBV18	14	-	TRBJ1-1	CASSPGRRNTEAFF
TRBV5-1	17	once	TRBJ1-4	CASRSVQGTATNEKLFF
TRBV6-6	17	-	TRBJ1-5	CASSPLAGEFSNQPQHF
TRBV7-2	15	-	TRBJ2-7	CASSLARGLKHEQYF